One and the same sample provided the 5 T cell receptor beta chains below, sequenced in a study of blood T cell repertoires in COVID-19. Data came from immunoSEQ multiplex PCR; TCRdb stores just in-frame clones and leaves some out. Found here are around 330,000 clones, around 89% of them singletons; the top ten hold 1.5% to 2%. Sequencing was done on a sample of peripheral blood. The origin of the receptors is a woman in her 30s with COVID-19, enrolled during active disease.

A remark on this clone: A far larger clone lies a single base away; this is likely a read error. The chain uses TRBV27 and TRBJ1-1; no firm D call. This CDR3 region has 11 residues. Germline-derived CDR1 and CDR2 are MNHEY and SMNVEV (reference sequence). Trimming removed 6 bases at V and 1 base at J, with 3 bases between. The CDR3: CASRANTEAFF. The CDR3, as DNA: TGTGCCAGCAGGGCGAACACTGAAGCTTTCTTT.

This clone was seen once. This chain uses TRBV28 with TRBJ1-1; D not certain. V shed 3 bases and J shed 1 base, with 12 bases lying between them. Germline V gives CDR1 MDHEN, CDR2 SYDVKM. The CDR3 is made up of 15 amino acids. As DNA, the CDR3 is TGTGCCAGCAGTTTCCGGGGTCTAAGGAACACTGAAGCTTTCTTT. Its protein product is CASSFRGLRNTEAFF.

This clone was seen only a few times. The chain recombines TRBV6-1 with TRBJ1-1; possible D gene TRBD1, 6 bases. Germline loops: CDR1 MNHNS, CDR2 SASEGT. This CDR3 is built from 16 residues. V gave up 1 base and J gave up 5 bases, with 17 bases separating them. The CDR3 DNA follows: TGTGCCAGCAGTGAAGGGGGTACAGGGAGAGAGACTGAAGCTTTCTTT. Protein product: CASSEGGTGRETEAFF.

CDR3 loop: CASSRGTRYNEQFF. In DNA form, the CDR3 reads TGTGCCAGCAGCAGGGGGACACGGTACAATGAGCAGTTCTTC. The chain carries TRBV6-5 and TRBJ2-1; 7 bases line up with TRBD1. This CDR3 is built from 14 residues. J lost 4 bases, V lost 6 bases, and 6 bases had no gene match. From germline, CDR1 is MNHEY and CDR2 SVGAGI.

The chain joins TRBV7-9 to TRBJ1-5; TRBD1 matches 7 bases. Germline V CDR1 and CDR2: SEHNR, FQNEAQ (reference sequence). The CDR3 extends over 15 amino acids. With V trimmed by 6 bases and J by 3 bases, 8 bases remained unmatched. CDR3 DNA sequence: TGTGCCAGCAGTTTTACAGGGGACTCCAATCAGCCCCAGCATTTT. Protein sequence: CASSFTGDSNQPQHF.